This T cell receptor beta chain was observed in a study of early stage breast cancer tumors. Study-wide findings and caveats: Commonly generated sequences made up most enriched TCRB sequences shared between patients.

Details on this clone: Its antigen is currently unknown.

The ends were cut back, 3 bases at V and 5 bases at J, with 14 bases in the middle. The germline V gene encodes CDR1 GTSNPN and CDR2 SVGIG (reference sequence). The CDR3 runs to 14 residues. Sequencing was performed with immunoSEQ multiplex PCR; in TCRdb, only in-frame clones are kept and a portion is missing. The sample carries under 75,000 clones, around three quarters recorded once. The chain uses TRBV30 and TRBJ2-1; D is unresolved. This sequence originates from a person aged 25-39 years with breast cancer. The sample comprised blood. The CDR3 sequence is CAWRNIGPDNEQFF. CDR3 nucleotides: TGTGCCTGGAGGAATATCGGACCCGACAATGAGCAGTTCTTC. Full variable domain (missing parts from reference TRBV30 and TRBJ2-1): SQTIHQWPATLVQPVGSPLSLECTVEGTSNPNLYWYRQAAGRGLQLLFYSVGIGQISSEVPQNLSASRPQDRQFILSSKKLLLSDSGFYLCAWRNIGPDNEQFFGPGTRLTVL.